Listed below are T cell receptor beta chains from one sample, sequenced in a study of T-cell memory formation after mild COVID-19. TCRdb re-called the 5' RACE reads through MiXCR, storing one row per CDR3 protein. Of approximately 60,000 distinct CDR3 sequences in the sample, approximately 9.5% were seen once. Sequences were obtained from PBMCs or a T cell subset sorted from them (not recorded which). The receptor source for this set is a man younger than 35 who had mild COVID-19 (a few samples of this study predate the infection). Cell type and time point are not known. The CDR3 runs from the conserved cysteine through the conserved F or W. Each record gives: J gene, clone size, V gene, D gene, CDR3 DNA, CDR3 protein. A D gene is named only where the DNA matches it firmly. Clone size is shown for a subset of rows, as once, few, many or a class of expanded clone.

J: TRBJ1-1; size: NA; V: TRBV3-1; D: NA; DNA: TGTGCCAGCAGCCAAGCGGCCTGGAACACTGAAGCTTTCTTT; CDR3: CASSQAAWNTEAFF
J: TRBJ2-5; size: NA; V: TRBV6-2/TRBV6-3; D: NA; DNA: TGTGCCAGCAGTACCAACCGCGGGGAAAGAGAGACCCAGTACTTC; CDR3: CASSTNRGERETQYF
J: TRBJ2-7; size: many; V: TRBV6-5; D: TRBD1; DNA: TGTGCCAGCAGTCTGGACAGGGGGTTATACGAGCAGTACTTC; CDR3: CASSLDRGLYEQYF
J: TRBJ2-3; size: many; V: TRBV7-2; D: TRBD1; DNA: TGTGCCAGCAGCTTGGGACAGACACGAGCCACAGATACGCAGTATTTT; CDR3: CASSLGQTRATDTQYF
J: TRBJ1-1; size: NA; V: TRBV12-3/TRBV12-4; D: NA; DNA: TGTGCCAGCAGTTTGTCCAACATGAACACTGAAGCTTTCTTT; CDR3: CASSLSNMNTEAFF
J: TRBJ1-4; size: NA; V: TRBV4-3; D: NA; DNA: TGCGCCAGCAGCCAAGATGGGGGAGGGGAAAAACTGTTTTTT; CDR3: CASSQDGGGEKLFF
J: TRBJ2-5; size: few; V: TRBV3-1; D: NA; DNA: TGTGCCAGCACCCCCCGGACGGGAGAGGAGACCCAGTACTTC; CDR3: CASTPRTGEETQYF
J: TRBJ2-1; size: many; V: TRBV7-9; D: NA; DNA: TGTGCCAGCAGCCCCCGCACCAGGGAAACGGTTTACAATGAGCAGTTCTTC; CDR3: CASSPRTRETVYNEQFF
J: TRBJ2-3; size: NA; V: TRBV29-1; D: TRBD2; DNA: TGCAGCGTTGGTGGACTAGCGGGGGTCACAGATACGCAGTATTTT; CDR3: CSVGGLAGVTDTQYF
J: TRBJ1-3; size: few; V: TRBV4-2; D: NA; DNA: TGTGCCAGCAGCGAAAACTCAGGAAACACCATATATTTT; CDR3: CASSENSGNTIYF
J: TRBJ2-5; size: many; V: TRBV5-4; D: NA; DNA: TGTGCCAGCAGCCTGACCGGACAGAGGCAAGAGACCCAGTACTTC; CDR3: CASSLTGQRQETQYF
J: TRBJ1-1; size: NA; V: TRBV6-6; D: TRBD1; DNA: TGTGCCAGCAGTTACTCTCAGACAGGGGCCACTGAAGCTTTCTTT; CDR3: CASSYSQTGATEAFF
J: TRBJ2-5; size: NA; V: TRBV20-1; D: NA; DNA: TGCAGTGCTAGAGTTTTTAGGGGGAATTCGGAGACCCAGTACTTC; CDR3: CSARVFRGNSETQYF
J: TRBJ1-5; size: NA; V: TRBV7-2; D: NA; DNA: TGTGCCAGCAGCTACGGGGGGGAGCAGCCCCAGCATTTT; CDR3: CASSYGGEQPQHF
J: TRBJ1-5; size: NA; V: TRBV7-2; D: NA; DNA: TGTGCCAGCAGCTTCCAGGGTGGGCAGCCCCAGCATTTT; CDR3: CASSFQGGQPQHF
J: TRBJ2-1; size: few; V: TRBV5-5; D: NA; DNA: TGTGCCAGCAGCTTGCCTCTCTATGAGCAGTTCTTC; CDR3: CASSLPLYEQFF
J: TRBJ1-2; size: many; V: TRBV20-1; D: NA; DNA: TGCAGTGCCTCTCGGGGGGAAAGCTACACCTTC; CDR3: CSASRGESYTF
J: TRBJ2-3; size: few; V: TRBV19; D: TRBD2; DNA: TGTGCCATAAAGAGCGGGGGGGCCGCAGATACGCAGTATTTT; CDR3: CAIKSGGAADTQYF
J: TRBJ1-6; size: NA; V: TRBV7-9; D: NA; DNA: TGTGCCAGCAGTTCGCAGGGGACCAATAATTCACCCCTCCACTTT; CDR3: CASSSQGTNNSPLHF
J: TRBJ2-1; size: NA; V: TRBV5-1; D: TRBD1; DNA: TGCGCCAGCGGATGGACAGGGGGTTCTGGTGAGCAGTTCTTC; CDR3: CASGWTGGSGEQFF
J: TRBJ2-2; size: few; V: TRBV2; D: NA; DNA: TGTGCCAGCAAGGGGGGGCTGAGCACCGGGGAGCTGTTTTTT; CDR3: CASKGGLSTGELFF
J: TRBJ1-2; size: few; V: TRBV5-1; D: TRBD1; DNA: TGCGCCAGCAGCTTGGGGACAGGGAAAACGACTAACTATGGCTACACCTTC; CDR3: CASSLGTGKTTNYGYTF
J: TRBJ1-6; size: many; V: TRBV4-1; D: NA; DNA: TGCGCCAGCAGCCAGCAAGGGGTAAATTCACCCCTCCACTTT; CDR3: CASSQQGVNSPLHF
J: TRBJ2-7; size: many; V: TRBV5-6; D: TRBD1; DNA: TGTGCCAGCAGTAGGGACAGGGTCGGCGAGCAGTACTTC; CDR3: CASSRDRVGEQYF
J: TRBJ2-3; size: NA; V: TRBV5-6; D: TRBD1; DNA: TGTGCCAGCACCACCTGGGGACAGGGTTTCATTGATACGCAGTATTTT; CDR3: CASTTWGQGFIDTQYF
J: TRBJ2-5; size: NA; V: TRBV11-2; D: NA; DNA: TGTGCCAGCAGCTTAGCCGAGCGGGAAGAGACCCAGTACTTC; CDR3: CASSLAEREETQYF
J: TRBJ2-2; size: many; V: TRBV5-1; D: NA; DNA: TGCGCCAGCAGCTTTGCAGGGACCGGGGAGCTGTTTTTT; CDR3: CASSFAGTGELFF
J: TRBJ1-5; size: NA; V: TRBV6-2/TRBV6-3; D: NA; DNA: TGTGCCAGCAGTTCCAGGGCCCGCAATCAGCCCCAGCATTTT; CDR3: CASSSRARNQPQHF
J: TRBJ2-5; size: many; V: TRBV7-2; D: NA; DNA: TGTGCCAGCAGCCTAGCGTTCCAAGAGACCCAGTACTTC; CDR3: CASSLAFQETQYF
J: TRBJ2-3; size: NA; V: TRBV18; D: NA; DNA: TGTGCCAGCTCACCTACCCAGGGGGATACGCAGTATTTT; CDR3: CASSPTQGDTQYF
J: TRBJ2-5; size: few; V: TRBV4-3; D: NA; DNA: TGCGCCAGCAGCCAAGATATTACAGGGTGGGAGACCCAGTACTTC; CDR3: CASSQDITGWETQYF
J: TRBJ1-2; size: many; V: TRBV7-2; D: TRBD1; DNA: TGTGCCAGCAGCTTAGTACCGGGACAGGGTTCAGCCGAGGGTGGCTACACCTTC; CDR3: CASSLVPGQGSAEGGYTF
J: TRBJ1-1; size: NA; V: TRBV10-3; D: TRBD1; DNA: TGTGCCATCAGTGGAACAGGGGGCTTGAACACTGAAGCTTTCTTT; CDR3: CAISGTGGLNTEAFF